Described below is a single T cell receptor beta chain sequence and its context. This clone turned up a few times. The antigen this receptor binds is unknown. It has no much larger one-base neighbor in the sample; base qualities were not kept. This sample is part of a study of OX40 agonist ivuxolimab in advanced cancers. For the wider study: Ivuxolimab, which targeted the costimulatory receptor OX40 (CD134), was an agonistic, fully human IgG2 monoclonal antibody. Intravenous ivuxolimab was administered to patients every 2 weeks at six dose levels: 0.01, 0.1, 0.3, 1.5, 3 and 10 mg/kg. Of the roughly 54 patients in dose escalation, about 20 had hepatocellular carcinoma, about 15 had melanoma, 9 had renal cell carcinoma and 9 had head and neck cancer. A male proportion of around 80% and a mean age of approximately 60 years, ranging from 23 to 79, were recorded for the dose-escalation cohort. Prior anti-PD-1, anti-PD-L1 or anti-CTLA-4 therapy was permitted, and checkpoint inhibitors had been received by about 44% of dose-escalation patients. Partial responses were achieved by three dose-escalation patients, of whom one had hepatocellular carcinoma and two had cutaneous melanoma. Peripheral TCRbeta sequencing was intended to test whether TCR sequence diversity was altered and clonal T-cell expansion was caused by ivuxolimab. The paper covers the monotherapy dose-escalation part of the phase I ivuxolimab trial, which included N of about 50 patients. What the work shows at the level of the full study, not this receptor alone: Low levels of normalized T-cell clonal expansion were also seen in some patients who did not respond. After ivuxolimab, more expanded clones were found on average in CD8+ T cells than in CD4+ T cells. At doses from 0.1 to 3.0 mg/kg, clonal expansion was seen in both CD4+ and CD8+ blood T cells between baseline and week 6. In partial responders in the 0.1-3.0 mg/kg groups, normalized peripheral clonal expansion was found to be among the lowest, especially among CD8+ T cells. The antigen specificity of the peripheral T cells that underwent clonal expansion was not determined.

Germline trimming: 1 base from V, 7 bases from J; junction bases outside gene matches: 6. For CDR1 and CDR2, the germline V gene lists SGHRS and YFSETQ. Including cysteine and phenylalanine, the CDR3 has 15 amino acids. CDR3 DNA is the only sequence kept; it has 45 bases, read in frame from the first base. Genomic DNA was extracted from sorted cells for sequencing of the TCRbeta CDR3 region. The immunoSEQ Assay was used to sequence the TCRbeta CDR3 regions. TCRdb's version of the immuneACCESS table is confined to in-frame rearrangements and falls short of the full clone set. An unresolved V gene accounts for under half of the shortfall where checked; the remainder is of unknown origin. In this sample the table shows tens of thousands of clones, over 80% of which occur a single time. The top ten clones comprise 1.9% of the sample. Patients with autoimmune disease history or receiving systemic immunosuppression were excluded from the trial. In every dose cohort, peripheral blood was drawn for TCR sequencing at baseline, cycle 4 day 1, and cycle 7 day 1. Samples came from an open-label, multicenter, first-in-human phase I dose-escalation trial of ivuxolimab. Adults with locally advanced or metastatic melanoma, renal cell carcinoma, hepatocellular carcinoma or head and neck squamous cell carcinoma were enrolled in the trial. Before TCR sequencing, CD4+ T cells and CD8+ T cells from peripheral blood were sorted into separate populations.

This TCR derives from an adult with an advanced solid tumor such as melanoma, head and neck, liver or kidney cancer. The sample was CD4+ or CD8+ T cells sorted from blood, taken in a trial of the OX40 agonist ivuxolimab. The rearrangement joined TRBV5-1 to TRBJ2-2, and TRBD1 matches 8 of the central bases. The bases are TGCGCCAGCAGCTTGAGGCAGGGGGCTGGCGGGGAGCTGTTTTTT. Its coded protein is CASSLRQGAGGELFF.